This TCR beta chain was identified during a study of blood T cell repertoires in COVID-19. On the study more broadly: The cDNA or gDNA used as material had been derived from T cells, B-cell-depleted T cells, or PBMCs.

A single count supports this clone. Assay: immunoSEQ multiplex PCR; the TCRdb copy retains only in-frame clones and omits some. The sample records fewer than 400,000 clones, approximately 91% being singletons. V shed 5 bases, J shed 7 bases, and the junction held 6 bases outside the gene matches. This CDR3 region has 13 residues. Germline assignment: CDR1 SGHAT and CDR2 FQDESV (reference sequence). The specimen was PBMCs or T cells enriched from blood (not recorded which). This clonotype originated in a woman younger than 45 who had been exposed to COVID-19. The chain links TRBV11-1 to TRBJ1-2, with 8 bases fitting TRBD1. For the CDR3, the DNA is TGTGCCAGCAGCCCCGACAGGGGAACTGGCTACACCTTC. Encoded protein: CASSPDRGTGYTF.